This T cell receptor beta chain was captured by sequencing in a study of blood T cell repertoires in COVID-19. Study members were between 18 and 89 years old and lived in some 22 US regions. Donors were grouped by their self-reported clinical history. A COVID-19 case had been met by exposed participants during the 2 weeks before study entry. TCRdb's copy holds only in-frame clones and misses some; the assay was immunoSEQ multiplex PCR. This sample has roughly 430,000 clones; roughly 90% occur once, and the top ten carry around 1.5%. Germline loops: CDR1 GTSNPN, CDR2 SVGIG (reference sequence). The CDR3 runs 13 residues. V was pared by 2 bases and J by 2 bases, with 10 bases between.

The TCR originated in a woman aged 18-30 years who had been exposed to COVID-19. Sequenced sample: PBMCs or T cells enriched from blood (not recorded which). The V call is TRBV30, the J call TRBJ2-7; D remains unclear. CDR3 nucleotide sequence: TGTGCCTGGAGTCCCAGGATTACCTACGAGCAGTACTTC. Amino acids: CAWSPRITYEQYF. Looking up the rest from reference TRBV30 and TRBJ2-7 gives the full variable domain: SQTIHQWPATLVQPVGSPLSLECTVEGTSNPNLYWYRQAAGRGLQLLFYSVGIGQISSEVPQNLSASRPQDRQFILSSKKLLLSDSGFYLCAWSPRITYEQYFGPGTRLTVT.